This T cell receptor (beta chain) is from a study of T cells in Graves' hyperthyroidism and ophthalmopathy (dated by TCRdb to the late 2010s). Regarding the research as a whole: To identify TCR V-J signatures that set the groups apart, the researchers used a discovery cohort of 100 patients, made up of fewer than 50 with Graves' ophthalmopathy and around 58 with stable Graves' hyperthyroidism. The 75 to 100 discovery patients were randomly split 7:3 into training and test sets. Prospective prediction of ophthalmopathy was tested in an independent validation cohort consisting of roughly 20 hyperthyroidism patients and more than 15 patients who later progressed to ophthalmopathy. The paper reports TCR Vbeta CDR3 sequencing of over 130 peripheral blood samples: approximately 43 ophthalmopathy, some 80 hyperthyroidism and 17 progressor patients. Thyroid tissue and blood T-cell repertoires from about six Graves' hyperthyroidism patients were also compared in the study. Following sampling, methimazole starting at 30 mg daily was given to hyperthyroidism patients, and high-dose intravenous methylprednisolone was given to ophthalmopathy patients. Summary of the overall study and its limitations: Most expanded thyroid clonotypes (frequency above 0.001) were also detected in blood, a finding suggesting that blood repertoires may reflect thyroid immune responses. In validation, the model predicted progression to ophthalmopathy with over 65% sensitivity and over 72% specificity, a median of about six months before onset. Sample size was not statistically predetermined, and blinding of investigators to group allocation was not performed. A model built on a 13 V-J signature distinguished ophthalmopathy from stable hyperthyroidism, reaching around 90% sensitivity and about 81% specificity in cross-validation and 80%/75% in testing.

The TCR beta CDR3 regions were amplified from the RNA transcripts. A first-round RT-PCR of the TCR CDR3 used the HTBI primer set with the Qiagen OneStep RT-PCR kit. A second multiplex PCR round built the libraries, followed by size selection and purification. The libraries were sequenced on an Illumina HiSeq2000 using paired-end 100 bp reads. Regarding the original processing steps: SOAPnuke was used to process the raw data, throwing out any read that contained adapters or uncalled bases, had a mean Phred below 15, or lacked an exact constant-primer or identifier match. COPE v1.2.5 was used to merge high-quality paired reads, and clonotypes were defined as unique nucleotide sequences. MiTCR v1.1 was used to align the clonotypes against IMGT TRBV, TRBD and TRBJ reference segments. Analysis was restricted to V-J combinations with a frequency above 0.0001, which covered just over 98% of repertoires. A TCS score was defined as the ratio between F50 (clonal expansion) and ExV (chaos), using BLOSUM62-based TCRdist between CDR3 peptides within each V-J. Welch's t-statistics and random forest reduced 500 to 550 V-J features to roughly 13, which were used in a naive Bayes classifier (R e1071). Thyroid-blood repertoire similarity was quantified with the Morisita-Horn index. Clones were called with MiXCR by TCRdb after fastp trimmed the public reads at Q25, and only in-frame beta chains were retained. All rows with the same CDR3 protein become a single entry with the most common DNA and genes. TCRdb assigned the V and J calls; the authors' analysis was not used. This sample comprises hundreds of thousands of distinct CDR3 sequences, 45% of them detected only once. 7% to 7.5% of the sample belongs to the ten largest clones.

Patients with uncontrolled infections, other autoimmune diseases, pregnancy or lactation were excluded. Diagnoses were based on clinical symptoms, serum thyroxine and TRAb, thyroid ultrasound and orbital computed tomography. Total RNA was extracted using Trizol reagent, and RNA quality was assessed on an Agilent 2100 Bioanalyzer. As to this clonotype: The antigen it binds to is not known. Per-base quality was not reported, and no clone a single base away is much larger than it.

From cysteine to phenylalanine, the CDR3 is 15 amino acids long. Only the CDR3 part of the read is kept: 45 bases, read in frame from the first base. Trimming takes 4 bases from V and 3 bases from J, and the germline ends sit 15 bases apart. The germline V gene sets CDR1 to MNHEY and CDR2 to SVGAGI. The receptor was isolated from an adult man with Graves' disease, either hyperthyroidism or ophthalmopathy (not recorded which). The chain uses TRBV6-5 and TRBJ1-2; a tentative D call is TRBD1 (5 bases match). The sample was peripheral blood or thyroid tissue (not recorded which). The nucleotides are TGTGCCAGCAGTTCCTTCGGCAGGGTTGACTATGGCTACACCTTC. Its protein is CASSSFGRVDYGYTF.